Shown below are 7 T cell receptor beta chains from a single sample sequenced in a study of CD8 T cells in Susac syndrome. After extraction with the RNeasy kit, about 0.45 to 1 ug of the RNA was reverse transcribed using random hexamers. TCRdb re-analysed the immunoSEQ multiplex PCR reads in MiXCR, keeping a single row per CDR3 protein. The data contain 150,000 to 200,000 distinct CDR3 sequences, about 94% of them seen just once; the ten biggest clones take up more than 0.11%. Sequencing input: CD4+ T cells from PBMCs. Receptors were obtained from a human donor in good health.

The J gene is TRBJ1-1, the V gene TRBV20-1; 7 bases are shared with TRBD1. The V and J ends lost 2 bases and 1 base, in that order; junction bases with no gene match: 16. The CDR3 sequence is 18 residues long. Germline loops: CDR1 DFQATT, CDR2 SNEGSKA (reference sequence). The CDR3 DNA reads TGCAGTGCTAGATCGTCCGGCAGGGGGTTCGGGCGGAACACTGAAGCTTTCTTT. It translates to CSARSSGRGFGRNTEAFF.

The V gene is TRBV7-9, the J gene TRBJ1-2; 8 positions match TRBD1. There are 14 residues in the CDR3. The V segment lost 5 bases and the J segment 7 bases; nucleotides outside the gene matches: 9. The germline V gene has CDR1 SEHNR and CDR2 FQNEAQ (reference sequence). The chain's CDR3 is CASSQKDREGGYTF. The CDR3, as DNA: TGTGCCAGCAGCCAGAAGGACAGGGAGGGTGGCTACACCTTC.

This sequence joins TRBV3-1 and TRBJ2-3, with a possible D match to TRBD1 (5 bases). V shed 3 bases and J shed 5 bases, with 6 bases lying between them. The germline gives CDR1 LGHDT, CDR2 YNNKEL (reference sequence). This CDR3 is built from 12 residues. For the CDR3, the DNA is TGTGCCAGCAGCCACAGGGAAGATACGCAGTATTTT. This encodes CASSHREDTQYF.

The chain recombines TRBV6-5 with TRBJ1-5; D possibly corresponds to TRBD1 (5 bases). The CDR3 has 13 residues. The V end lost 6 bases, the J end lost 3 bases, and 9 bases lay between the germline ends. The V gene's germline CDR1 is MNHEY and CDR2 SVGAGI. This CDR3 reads CASRPGPNQPQHF. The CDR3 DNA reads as TGTGCCAGCAGACCGGGACCCAATCAGCCCCAGCATTTT.

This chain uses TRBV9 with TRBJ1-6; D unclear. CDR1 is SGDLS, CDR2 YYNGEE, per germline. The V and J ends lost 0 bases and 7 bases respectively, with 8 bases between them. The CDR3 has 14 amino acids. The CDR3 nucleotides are TGTGCCAGCAGCGTAGGCCCCCAGAATTCACCCCTCCACTTT. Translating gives CASSVGPQNSPLHF.

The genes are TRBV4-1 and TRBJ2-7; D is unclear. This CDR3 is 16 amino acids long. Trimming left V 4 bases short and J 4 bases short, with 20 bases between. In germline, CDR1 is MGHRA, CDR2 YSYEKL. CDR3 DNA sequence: TGCGCCAGCAGCCCGTTGGTTCCATACGGGCCTTACGAGCAGTACTTC. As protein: CASSPLVPYGPYEQYF.

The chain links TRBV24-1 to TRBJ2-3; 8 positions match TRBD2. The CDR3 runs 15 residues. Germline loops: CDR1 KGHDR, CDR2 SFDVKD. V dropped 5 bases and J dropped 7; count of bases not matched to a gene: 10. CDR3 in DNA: TGTGCCACCAGTGGTGCGGGGGGCACCGCCAATACGCAGTATTTT. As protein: CATSGAGGTANTQYF.